In its sample, the clone carrying this T cell receptor (beta chain) was seen many times. Its antigen remains unknown. TCRdb reprocessed the 5' RACE reads via MiXCR and lists one record per CDR3 protein. The table records some 350,000 distinct CDR3 sequences, around 6.5% of them present only once. These data are taken from a study of T cells after yellow fever vaccination. Study-wide points: Booster samples showed a return of most primary-vaccination clones (around 95% CD4, over 70% CD8).

The sequence was obtained from a man younger than 45 who received the YFV17D yellow fever vaccine. The specimen was PBMCs, collected 5 days after the yellow fever booster vaccination.

CDR3 in amino acids: CSASSRNYGYTF. Written as DNA, the CDR3 is TGCAGTGCTAGCTCCAGAAACTATGGCTACACCTTC. V usage is TRBV20-1 and J usage is TRBJ1-2; D gene ambiguous. The V gene's germline CDR1 is DFQATT and CDR2 SNEGSKA (reference sequence). Trimming left V 3 bases short and J 2 bases short, with 7 bases between. CDR3 size: 12 residues.